Presented here are 8 T cell receptor beta chains from one specimen sequenced in a study of T-cell reconstitution after alpha-beta-depleted transplantation in children (dated by TCRdb to between 2015 and 2016). The library was produced with PCR. Instrument on record: Illumina HiSeq 2500. Molecular barcoding was employed in the preparation of TCR libraries, with unique molecular identifiers being used to normalize TCRbeta repertoire quantification. Using fastp at Q25 and MiXCR, TCRdb reprocessed the public reads and kept productive beta chains. Rows merge per CDR3 protein into single entries with the most common DNA and genes. The sample table shows around 370,000 distinct CDR3 sequences, and about a tenth are seen once. Of the sample, 2% to 2.5% falls within the top ten clones. The sample here was PBMCs from the stem cell graft donor, taken from the stem cell graft. The receptors come from a human donor who donated a stem cell graft to a child with acute lymphoblastic leukemia.

This clonotype was seen only a few times. The chain is built from TRBV20-1 and TRBJ2-3, with TRBD2 matching over 9 bases. In germline, CDR1 is DFQATT, CDR2 SNEGSKA (reference sequence). The J segment lost 2 bases and the V segment lost 5 bases, leaving 8 bases of the junction unmatched. The CDR3 runs 15 residues. CDR3 nucleotides: TGCAGTGCTCCTTACCTAGCGGGGTACACAGATACGCAGTATTTT. Encoded protein: CSAPYLAGYTDTQYF.

This clonotype was counted a few times. The chain has TRBV5-1 and TRBJ1-2; D not resolved. The CDR3 extends over 13 amino acids. CDR1 and CDR2 from the germline V gene are SGHRS and YFSETQ. The V and J ends lost 3 bases and 6 bases respectively, with 12 bases between them. CDR3 nucleotides: TGCGCCAGCAGCTGGAACCCCCCGGATGGCTACACCTTC. This translates into CASSWNPPDGYTF.

This clonotype came up a few times. The V call is TRBV7-9, the J call TRBJ1-6, with D uncertain. Germline CDR1 and CDR2: SEHNR and FQNEAQ (reference sequence). The CDR3 contains 15 residues. The V and J ends lost 0 bases and 5 bases respectively, with 8 bases between them. The CDR3 sequence: CASSLAGADNSPLHF. In DNA, the CDR3 is TGTGCCAGCAGCTTAGCGGGAGCCGATAATTCACCCCTCCACTTT.

This clonotype has a count of ten or more. The chain carries TRBV5-6 and TRBJ2-3, with 14 bases lining up with TRBD2. Trimming took 4 bases from V and 2 from J; bases not matched to a gene: 9. This CDR3 has 18 residues. CDR1 and CDR2 from the germline V gene are SGHDT and YYEEEE. CDR3 nucleotides: TGTGCCAGCAGCCCGGGACTAGCGGGAGTTGGGCCCACAGATACGCAGTATTTT. Residues: CASSPGLAGVGPTDTQYF.

The chain has TRBV7-6 and TRBJ1-5, with unresolved D. CDR1 is SGHVS, CDR2 FNYEAQ, per germline. V lost 4 bases to trimming and J lost 0 bases, with 10 bases between them. CDR3 size: 15 residues. The CDR3 sequence: CASSSGRDSNQPQHF. Written as DNA, the CDR3 is TGTGCCAGCAGCTCGGGCAGAGATAGCAATCAGCCCCAGCATTTT.

This clonotype was seen only a few times. Here the CDR3 DNA reads TGTGCCAGCAGTTCCCGACCCGGTGGGACAGATACGCAGTATTTT. It is translated as CASSSRPGGTDTQYF. The gene calls are TRBV6-2 or TRBV6-3 and TRBJ2-3; D uncertain. CDR1 is MNHEY and CDR2 is SVGEGT in the germline V gene. The CDR3 contains 15 residues. V lost 4 bases and J lost 3, with 14 bases in between.

Regarding this clonotype: Just one base apart from a much larger clone, this may be a read error. This chain uses TRBV7-9 with TRBJ2-1; 8 bases map to TRBD2. The CDR3 is 15 residues long. From germline, CDR1 is SEHNR and CDR2 FQNEAQ (reference sequence). DNA for the CDR3: TGTGCCAGCAGCGCCCGGACTAGCTCCTACACTGAGCAGTTCTTC. This codes for CASSARTSSYTEQFF.

The chain joins TRBV12-3 or TRBV12-4 to TRBJ2-1; TRBD1 matches 12 bases. This CDR3 region has 17 residues. V shed 5 bases and J 8 bases; nucleotides not matched to a gene: 13. The CDR3 is CASSPGGGTGGWDEQFF. In DNA form, the CDR3 reads TGTGCCAGCAGTCCTGGGGGGGGGACAGGGGGCTGGGATGAGCAGTTCTTC.